This T cell receptor (beta chain) stems from a study of shared clonotypes between healthy human individuals. Overall study: The donors, a couple of women and three men, were aged 18 to 49.

Assay: immunoSEQ multiplex PCR; the TCRdb copy retains only in-frame clones and omits some. Found here are some 980,000 clones, 76% of them singletons; the top ten hold nearly 1.5%. The CDR3 is 14 residues long. CDR1 is SNHLY and CDR2 is FYNNEI in the germline V gene. Trimming pared 2 bases from V and 5 bases from J, leaving 10 bases between. This clonotype was sampled from a young man in good health. This sequence joins TRBV2 and TRBJ1-5; D not resolved. Sequenced: memory CD4+ T cells sorted from blood. Subset given: CD45RA-negative fraction. CDR3 in amino acids: CASSERTLDQPQHF. CDR3 nucleotides: TGTGCCAGCAGTGAAAGGACGCTAGATCAGCCCCAGCATTTT.